The 23 T cell receptor beta chains below were found in one sample sequenced in a study of blood T cell repertoires in COVID-19. Data came from immunoSEQ multiplex PCR; TCRdb stores just in-frame clones and leaves some out. The profile shows approximately 100,000 clones, approximately 84% of them singletons. The sequenced sample was peripheral blood. The receptors were gathered from a man in his sixties with acute or convalescent COVID-19.

The gene calls are TRBV5-5 and TRBJ1-1; D not resolved. The V end lost 0 bases, the J end lost 11 bases, and 14 bases lay between the germline ends. Germline CDR1 SGHKS, CDR2 YYEKEE (reference sequence). The CDR3 runs 13 residues. The CDR3 DNA reads as TGTGCCAGCAGCTTGGTGCTGGCGGAGAGGGCTTTCTTT. It codes for CASSLVLAERAFF.

There are a few counts of this clone. The chain employs TRBV6-6 and TRBJ1-4, with 11 bases identical to TRBD1. The length of the CDR3 is 16 residues. Trimming at V came to 6 bases and at J to 7 bases, leaving 10 bases not matched to a gene. Per the germline V gene, CDR1 is MNHNY and CDR2 is SVGAGI (reference sequence). CDR3 DNA sequence: TGTGCCAGCAGCGGACAGGGGGCGGGGGTTCGTGAAAAACTGTTTTTT. Translating gives CASSGQGAGVREKLFF.

The rearrangement links TRBV2 to TRBJ2-2; TRBD2 matches at 7 bases. The CDR3 is 13 residues long. V shed 11 bases, J shed 4 bases, and the junction held 7 bases outside the gene matches. The germline V gene encodes CDR1 SNHLY and CDR2 FYNNEI. CDR3 residues: CAGRLASTGELFF. The DNA of the CDR3 is TGTGCCGGTAGACTAGCAAGCACCGGGGAGCTGTTTTTT.

This chain connects TRBV4-3 to TRBJ2-2; TRBD2 is a possible D gene (7 bases). Trimming shortened V by 3 bases and J by 4 bases, and 12 bases separated the two germline ends. This CDR3 has 15 residues. Germline lookup yields CDR1 LGHNA and CDR2 YSLEER. CDR3 sequence: CASSQGGAFTGELFF. The CDR3 bases are TGCGCCAGCAGCCAGGGGGGGGCCTTCACCGGGGAGCTGTTTTTT.

This chain connects TRBV3-1 (or the pseudogene TRBV3-2) to TRBJ1-2; D is perhaps TRBD1 (6 bases). From germline, CDR1 is LGHDT and CDR2 YNNKEL (reference sequence). V lost 3 bases to trimming and J lost 8 bases, with 13 bases between them. The CDR3 totals 13 residues. The CDR3 loop reads CASSQGGREGYTF. Here the CDR3 DNA reads TGTGCCAGCAGCCAGGGGGGGCGGGAAGGCTACACCTTC.

The CDR3 reads CASSPGHSGDGYTF. The CDR3 region has the DNA TGCGCCAGCAGCCCCGGACACTCGGGGGATGGCTACACCTTC. V gene TRBV5-1 combines with J gene TRBJ1-2; D may be TRBD1 (5 bases). The CDR3 covers 14 residues. V was clipped by 4 bases and J by 6 bases, with 16 bases between them. Germline CDR1 and CDR2: SGHRS and YFSETQ.

The chain employs TRBV5-5 and TRBJ1-2; 12 positions agree with TRBD1. Germline assignment: CDR1 SGHKS and CDR2 YYEKEE (reference sequence). V trimming: 4 bases; J trimming: 7 bases; junction bases outside the gene matches: 8. There are 15 residues in the CDR3. In DNA form, the CDR3 reads TGTGCCAGCAGCCAGAGCCCGGGACAGGGGGCTGGCTACACCTTC. It codes for CASSQSPGQGAGYTF.

The chain has TRBV30 and TRBJ1-4; D not certain. CDR3 size: 14 residues. Germline CDR1 GTSNPN, CDR2 SVGIG (reference sequence). Trimming stripped 0 bases from V and 5 bases from J, with 10 bases between. As DNA, the CDR3 is TGTGCCTGGAGTGTCCCCAGACTAAATGAAAAACTGTTTTTT. Translated, it gives CAWSVPRLNEKLFF.

The genes are TRBV4-1 and TRBJ2-3; D remains ambiguous. Between the trimmed V and J ends, which lost 5 bases and 6 bases, there was a span of 12 bases. The CDR3 totals 13 residues. In germline, CDR1 is MGHRA, CDR2 YSYEKL. The chain's CDR3 is CASSTKLWDTQYF. CDR3 in DNA: TGCGCCAGCAGCACCAAACTTTGGGATACGCAGTATTTT.

V and J are TRBV7-3 and TRBJ2-5; 11 bases agree with TRBD2. The junction had 6 bases not matched to a gene; V was cut back by 5 bases and J by 4 bases. The germline CDR1 and CDR2 sequences are SGHTA and FQGTGA. This CDR3 has 15 residues. The CDR3 region is CASSHSGGAGETQYF. CDR3 coding DNA: TGTGCCAGCAGCCATAGCGGGGGGGCAGGAGAGACCCAGTACTTC.

The chain has TRBV19 and TRBJ2-7, with D possibly matching TRBD1 (5 bases). V lost 6 bases to trimming and J lost 3 bases, with 21 bases between them. The germline CDR1 and CDR2 sequences are LNHDA and SQIVND (reference sequence). The CDR3 extends over 16 amino acids. The CDR3 DNA is TGTGCCAGTAGACGTAAATCAGGGTCCCCCCTCTACGAGCAGTACTTC. Its translation: CASRRKSGSPLYEQYF. The variable domain in full, with the rest retrieved from reference TRBV19 and TRBJ2-7, is DGGITQSPKYLFRKEGQNVTLSCEQNLNHDAMYWYRQDPGQGLRLIYYSQIVNDFQKGDIAEGYSVSREKKESFPLTVTSAQKNPTAFYLCASRRKSGSPLYEQYFGPGTRLTVT.

This chain uses TRBV19 with TRBJ1-3; a weak D match, TRBD1 (6 bases). Germline V CDR1 and CDR2: LNHDA, SQIVND (reference sequence). This CDR3 has 14 residues. V shed 4 bases and J shed 4 bases, with 11 bases lying between them. CDR3 sequence (DNA): TGTGCCAGTAGTACCCGGGACACGGGAAACACCATATATTTT. Amino acid sequence: CASSTRDTGNTIYF.

This chain connects TRBV6-2 or TRBV6-3 to TRBJ2-1; 16 bases fit TRBD2. Germline V gives CDR1 MNHEY, CDR2 SVGEGT. Trimming cost V 2 bases and J 7 bases; bases outside gene matches: 8. The CDR3 contains 18 residues. CDR3 amino acids: CASSYLPGLAGGRNEQFF. The CDR3 DNA is TGTGCCAGCAGTTACCTACCGGGACTAGCGGGGGGGCGGAATGAGCAGTTCTTC.

This clone came up once. The genes are TRBV12-3 or TRBV12-4 and TRBJ1-4; D gene ambiguous. Trimming shortened V by 6 bases and J by 6 bases, and 11 bases separated the two germline ends. The CDR3 runs 13 residues. CDR3 sequence: CASSRGFDEKLFF. CDR3 sequence (DNA): TGTGCCAGCAGCCGAGGGTTCGATGAAAAACTGTTTTTT.

The chain joins TRBV5-1 to TRBJ1-1; D is ambiguous. The CDR3 runs 14 residues. Trimming pared 3 bases from V and 0 bases from J, leaving 9 bases between. Germline CDR1 and CDR2: SGHRS and YFSETQ. The CDR3 nucleotides read TGCGCCAGCAGCTCGACAAGCCTGAACACTGAAGCTTTCTTT. It encodes CASSSTSLNTEAFF. The complete variable domain, with remaining parts taken from reference TRBV5-1 and TRBJ1-1, reads KAGVTQTPRYLIKTRGQQVTLSCSPISGHRSVSWYQQTPGQGLQFLFEYFSETQRNKGNFPGRFSGRQFSNSRSEMNVSTLELGDSALYLCASSSTSLNTEAFFGQGTRLTVV.

The V gene is TRBV6-2 or TRBV6-3, the J gene TRBJ2-5; possible D gene TRBD2, 5 bases. From germline, CDR1 is MNHEY and CDR2 SVGEGT. There are 15 residues in the CDR3. V gave up 2 bases and J gave up 4 bases, with 14 bases separating them. This chain's CDR3 is CASSYPTREGETQYF. As DNA, the CDR3 is TGTGCCAGCAGTTACCCCACCCGGGAAGGAGAGACCCAGTACTTC.

This chain connects TRBV6-5 to TRBJ1-5; D perhaps matches TRBD1 (6 bases). This CDR3 has 15 residues. The germline V gene encodes CDR1 MNHEY and CDR2 SVGAGI. V shed 6 bases and J shed 5 bases, with 17 bases lying between them. CDR3 loop: CASSHGRGAHQPQHF. The CDR3, as DNA: TGTGCCAGCAGCCACGGTCGGGGGGCGCATCAGCCCCAGCATTTT.

This clone was seen a few times. The chain is built from TRBV30 and TRBJ1-1, with D tentatively TRBD1 (6 bases). With 5 bases removed from V and 5 bases from J, the gap between germline ends came to 15 bases. CDR1 is GTSNPN, CDR2 SVGIG, per germline (reference sequence). The CDR3 is 13 amino acids. The CDR3 loop is CAWGIQGRTEAFF. Written as DNA, the CDR3 is TGTGCCTGGGGGATACAGGGACGGACTGAAGCTTTCTTT.

A few counts support this clone. J is TRBJ1-1 and V is TRBV10-3; D remains ambiguous. There are 13 residues in the CDR3. CDR1 ENHRY and CDR2 SYGVKD come from the germline V gene. Trimming removed 3 bases at V and 3 bases at J, with 8 bases between. The CDR3 sequence: CAISDRGYTEAFF. CDR3 DNA sequence: TGTGCCATCAGTGATCGGGGATACACTGAAGCTTTCTTT.

V is TRBV19 and J is TRBJ1-6; D is undetermined. The CDR3 totals 16 residues. Germline V gene data show CDR1 as LNHDA and CDR2 as SQIVND (reference sequence). The V end lost 4 bases, the J end lost 7 bases, and 17 bases lay between the germline ends. Here the CDR3 DNA reads TGTGCCAGTAGTAACGGGCTCGGGAGGCAAAATTCACCCCTCCACTTT. Its translation is CASSNGLGRQNSPLHF.

This clone has just one count. The chain links TRBV5-6 to TRBJ1-1, with D maybe TRBD1 (5 bases). CDR3 length equals 15 residues. Germline-derived CDR1 and CDR2 are SGHDT and YYEEEE. V shed 1 base and J shed 3 bases, with 13 bases lying between them. The CDR3 sequence is CASSLWAGLDTEAFF. DNA for the CDR3: TGTGCCAGCAGCTTGTGGGCAGGGTTGGACACTGAAGCTTTCTTT.

This clone was found once. The chain employs TRBV5-6 and TRBJ2-3; 8 bases map to TRBD1. The CDR3 consists of 15 residues. Germline values: CDR1 SGHDT, CDR2 YYEEEE. V trimming: 4 bases; J trimming: 1 base; junction bases outside the gene matches: 5. CDR3 region: CASSPGQEGTDTQYF. As DNA, the CDR3 is TGTGCCAGCAGCCCGGGACAGGAAGGCACAGATACGCAGTATTTT.

This chain uses TRBV11-2 with TRBJ1-6; perhaps TRBD1 as D (6 bases). This CDR3 is built from 17 residues. Germline V gene data show CDR1 as SGHAT and CDR2 as FQNNGV. Trimming took off 6 bases at V and 5 bases at J, with 20 bases between the two ends. The CDR3 DNA reads as TGTGCCAGCAGAGGAGCAGGCGGTGGGGGCGATAATTCACCCCTCCACTTT. Protein product: CASRGAGGGGDNSPLHF.